This T cell receptor (beta chain) appears in the sequencing data of a study of T-cell reconstitution after alpha-beta-depleted transplantation in children. Study-wide findings and caveats: Where some patients showed high TCRbeta diversity at day 60, it came from recipient T cells and thymic progenitors that had survived. Alpha-beta T cells present about two months after transplant were reported to originate from several hundred expanded graft clones. T-cell numbers and diversity one year post-transplant derived largely from freshly generated T cells.

In this sample, this clonotype turned up many times. What it binds is unknown. Library preparation (for TCRbeta) was performed with unique molecular identifiers. One entry per CDR3 protein results from TCRdb running MiXCR on the PCR reads. The table includes about 460,000 distinct CDR3 sequences, under 12% detected once. Germline V gene lookup returns CDR1 SEHNR and CDR2 FQNEAQ (reference sequence). The CDR3 loop spans 15 amino acids. V shed 5 bases and J shed 4 bases, with 18 bases lying between them. Here the sequenced sample was PBMCs, taken before TCRalphabeta/CD19-depleted stem cell transplant. The chain joins TRBV7-9 to TRBJ2-7; D is ambiguous. The clonotype originates from a child aged 2-15 years with inherited bone marrow failure, due to receive a stem cell transplant. Here the CDR3 reads CASSPDLGWAYEQYF. CDR3 DNA sequence: TGTGCCAGCAGCCCTGACCTCGGTTGGGCGTACGAGCAGTACTTC.